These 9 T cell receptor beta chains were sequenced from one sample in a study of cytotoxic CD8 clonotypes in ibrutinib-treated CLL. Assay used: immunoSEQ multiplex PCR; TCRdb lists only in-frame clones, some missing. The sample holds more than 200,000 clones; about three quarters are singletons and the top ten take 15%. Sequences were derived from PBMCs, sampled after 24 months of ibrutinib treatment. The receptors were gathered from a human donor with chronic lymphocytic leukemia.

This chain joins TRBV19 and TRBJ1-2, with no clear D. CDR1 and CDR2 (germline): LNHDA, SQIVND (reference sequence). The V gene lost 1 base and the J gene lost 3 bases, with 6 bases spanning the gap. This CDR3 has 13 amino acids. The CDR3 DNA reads TGTGCCAGTAGTATAGTCGGACACTATGGCTACACCTTC. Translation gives CASSIVGHYGYTF. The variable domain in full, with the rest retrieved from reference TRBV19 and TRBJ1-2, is DGGITQSPKYLFRKEGQNVTLSCEQNLNHDAMYWYRQDPGQGLRLIYYSQIVNDFQKGDIAEGYSVSREKKESFPLTVTSAQKNPTAFYLCASSIVGHYGYTFGSGTRLTVV.

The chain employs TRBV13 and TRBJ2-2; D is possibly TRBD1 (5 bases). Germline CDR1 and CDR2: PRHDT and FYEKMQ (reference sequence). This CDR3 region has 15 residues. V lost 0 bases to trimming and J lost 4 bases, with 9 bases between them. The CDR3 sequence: CASSLGGRGTGELFF. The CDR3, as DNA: TGTGCCAGCAGCTTAGGGGGGCGCGGCACCGGGGAGCTGTTTTTT.

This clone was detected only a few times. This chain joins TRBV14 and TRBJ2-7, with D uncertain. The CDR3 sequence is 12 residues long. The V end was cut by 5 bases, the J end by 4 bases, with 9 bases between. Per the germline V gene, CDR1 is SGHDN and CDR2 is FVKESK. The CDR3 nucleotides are TGTGCCAGCAGCGTAAGGGTGTACGAGCAGTACTTC. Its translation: CASSVRVYEQYF. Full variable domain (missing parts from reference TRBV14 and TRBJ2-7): EAGVTQFPSHSVIEKGQTVTLRCDPISGHDNLYWYRRVMGKEIKFLLHFVKESKQDESGMPNNRFLAERTGGTYSTLKVQPAELEDSGVYFCASSVRVYEQYFGPGTRLTVT.

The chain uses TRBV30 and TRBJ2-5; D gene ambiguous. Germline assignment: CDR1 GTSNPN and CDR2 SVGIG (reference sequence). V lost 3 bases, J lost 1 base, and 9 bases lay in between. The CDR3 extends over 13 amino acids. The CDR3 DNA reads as TGTGCCTGGAGGGGGATCTCCCAAGAGACCCAGTACTTC. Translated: CAWRGISQETQYF.

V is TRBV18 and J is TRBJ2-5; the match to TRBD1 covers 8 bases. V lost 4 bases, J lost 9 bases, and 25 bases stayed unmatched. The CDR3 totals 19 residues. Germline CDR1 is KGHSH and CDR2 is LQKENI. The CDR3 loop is CASSLNPSGPGQDRTAQYF. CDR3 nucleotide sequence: TGTGCCAGCTCACTTAACCCTTCAGGACCGGGACAGGACCGCACGGCCCAGTACTTC.

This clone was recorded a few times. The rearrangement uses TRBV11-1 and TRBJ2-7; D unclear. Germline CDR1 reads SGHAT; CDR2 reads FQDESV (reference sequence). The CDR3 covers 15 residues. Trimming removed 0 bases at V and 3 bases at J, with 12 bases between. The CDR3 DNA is TGTGCCAGCAGCTTAGCCCCGTCGACCTTCTACGAGCAGTACTTC. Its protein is CASSLAPSTFYEQYF. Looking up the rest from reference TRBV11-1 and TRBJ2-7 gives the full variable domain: EAEVAQSPRYKITEKSQAVAFWCDPISGHATLYWYRQILGQGPELLVQFQDESVVDDSQLPKDRFSAERLKGVDSTLKIQPAELGDSAMYLCASSLAPSTFYEQYFGPGTRLTVT.

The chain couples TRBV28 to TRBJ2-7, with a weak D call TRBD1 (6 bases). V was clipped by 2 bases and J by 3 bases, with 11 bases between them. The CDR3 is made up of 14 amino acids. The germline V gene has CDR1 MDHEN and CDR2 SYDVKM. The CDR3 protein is CASSLGGIGYEQYF. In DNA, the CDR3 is TGTGCCAGCAGTTTAGGGGGCATTGGCTACGAGCAGTACTTC.

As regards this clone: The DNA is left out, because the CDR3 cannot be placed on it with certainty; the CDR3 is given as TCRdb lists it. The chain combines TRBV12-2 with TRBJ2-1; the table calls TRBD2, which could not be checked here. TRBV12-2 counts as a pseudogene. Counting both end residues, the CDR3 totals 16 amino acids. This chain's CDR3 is CASREGRWAGGTEQFF.

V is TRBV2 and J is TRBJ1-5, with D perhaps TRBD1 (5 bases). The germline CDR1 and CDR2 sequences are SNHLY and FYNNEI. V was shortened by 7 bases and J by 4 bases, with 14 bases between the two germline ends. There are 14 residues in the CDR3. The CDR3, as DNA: TGTGCCAGCACCGAGACAGCAAAGAATCAGCCCCAGCATTTT. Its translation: CASTETAKNQPQHF.